These 28 T cell receptor beta chains came from one sample sequenced in a study of blood T cell repertoires in COVID-19. This table comes from immunoSEQ multiplex PCR, and its TCRdb copy is limited to in-frame clones, with some not included. The data show a few hundred thousand clones, around 89% seen once. Sequencing used peripheral blood. These receptors were taken from a woman in her forties with COVID-19, enrolled during active disease.

The chain employs TRBV18 and TRBJ1-3, with unresolved D. Germline-derived CDR1 and CDR2 are KGHSH and LQKENI. Trimming stripped 3 bases from V and 3 bases from J, with 12 bases between. This CDR3 is built from 15 residues. CDR3 nucleotides: TGTGCCAGCTCACCGTCCCTGTCCCTTGGAAACACCATATATTTT. It yields the protein CASSPSLSLGNTIYF.

V usage is TRBV21-1 and J usage is TRBJ1-2. TRBV21-1 counts as a pseudogene. The CDR3 has 11 residues. CDR3 sequence reads: CASSKLHGYTF. The CDR3 DNA follows: TGTGCCAGCAGCAAACTCCATGGCTACACCTTC.

In the case of this clone: One junction end does not reproduce the germline sequence, and a read error may be involved. This rearrangement joins TRBV27 to TRBJ1-4; no reliable D call. The CDR3 runs to 13 residues. Germline values: CDR1 MNHEY, CDR2 SMNVEV (reference sequence). The CDR3 spells CVSSPNSNEKLFF. The CDR3, as DNA: TGTGTCAGCAGTCCAAACAGTAATGAAAAACTGTTTTTT.

The chain couples TRBV19 to TRBJ1-1; 7 bases are a match to TRBD1. Germline assignment: CDR1 LNHDA and CDR2 SQIVND (reference sequence). Trimming took 4 bases from V and 0 from J; bases not matched to a gene: 8. This CDR3 comprises 16 residues. The CDR3 is CASSTPTGWVNTEAFF. The CDR3 region has the DNA TGTGCCAGTAGTACCCCGACAGGGTGGGTGAACACTGAAGCTTTCTTT. Using reference TRBV19 and TRBJ1-1 for the parts outside the CDR3, the full variable domain is DGGITQSPKYLFRKEGQNVTLSCEQNLNHDAMYWYRQDPGQGLRLIYYSQIVNDFQKGDIAEGYSVSREKKESFPLTVTSAQKNPTAFYLCASSTPTGWVNTEAFFGQGTRLTVV.

J is TRBJ1-5 and V is TRBV6-5; a possible D gene is TRBD1 (5 bases). Trimming shortened V by 0 bases and J by 5 bases, and 11 bases separated the two germline ends. Germline V gene sequence: CDR1 MNHEY, CDR2 SVGAGI. The CDR3 has 15 amino acids. In nucleotides, the CDR3 is TGTGCCAGCAGTTACTCAAAGGGGAGGGATCAGCCCCAGCATTTT. Its protein product is CASSYSKGRDQPQHF.

CDR3 coding DNA: TGCGCCAGCAGTGAAGGGACTCTCCGCGGGAATGAGCAGTTCTTC. This sequence encodes CASSEGTLRGNEQFF. V is TRBV10-2 and J is TRBJ2-1; TRBD2 might be the D (6 bases). The germline V and J ends were trimmed by 3 bases and 7 bases, with 16 bases remaining between them. CDR3 length: 15 amino acids. Germline V gene lookup returns CDR1 WSHSY and CDR2 SAAADI.

The V call is TRBV28, the J call TRBJ1-2; 7 nucleotides agree with TRBD1. This CDR3 has 13 amino acids. J lost 6 bases, V lost 7 bases, and 8 bases had no gene match. In germline, CDR1 is MDHEN, CDR2 SYDVKM. The CDR3 loop is CASIPRGTDGYTF. The CDR3 DNA follows: TGTGCCAGCATCCCGAGGGGGACAGATGGCTACACCTTC.

This clone has just a few counts. The chain combines TRBV4-2 with TRBJ1-4, with TRBD1 as a possible D gene (5 bases). Germline CDR1 is LGHNA and CDR2 is YNFKEQ. This CDR3 is 15 amino acids long. The V gene lost 4 bases and the J gene lost 6 bases, with 15 bases spanning the gap. The CDR3 coding sequence is TGTGCCAGCAGCCGAGGGAGGGGTGGGGATGAAAAACTGTTTTTT. It is translated as CASSRGRGGDEKLFF.

This chain links TRBV7-2 with TRBJ1-1; possibly TRBD1 for D (6 bases). The V gene's germline CDR1 is SGHTA and CDR2 FQGNSA. The germline V and J ends were trimmed by 7 bases and 1 base, with 13 bases remaining between them. This CDR3 has 14 residues. Here the CDR3 reads CASTQGLQNTEAFF. CDR3 nucleotide sequence: TGTGCCAGCACCCAGGGGCTTCAGAACACTGAAGCTTTCTTT.

Note on this clone: This same CDR3 is encoded by further DNA sequences in the sample. This chain joins TRBV6-4 and TRBJ1-1, with 7 bases matching TRBD1. The CDR3 is 13 amino acids. V was pared by 5 bases and J by 1 base, with 1 base of the junction left unmatched. Germline loops: CDR1 MRHNA, CDR2 SNTAGT. CDR3 protein: CASSWDRNTEAFF. Here the CDR3 DNA reads TGTGCCAGCAGTTGGGACAGGAACACTGAAGCTTTCTTT.

The V gene is TRBV9, the J gene TRBJ2-7; possible D gene TRBD2, 5 bases. From germline, CDR1 is SGDLS and CDR2 YYNGEE. The V end was cut by 4 bases, the J end by 2 bases, with 13 bases between. The CDR3 loop spans 14 amino acids. Here the CDR3 DNA reads TGTGCCAGCAGCCCCCGGAGCGGAACCTACGAGCAGTACTTC. Translating it yields CASSPRSGTYEQYF.

The V call is TRBV24-1, the J call TRBJ1-4; TRBD1 matches at 9 bases. The CDR3 extends over 15 amino acids. J lost 5 bases, V lost 3 bases, and 3 bases had no gene match. Germline V lookup: CDR1 KGHDR, CDR2 SFDVKD. This chain's CDR3 is CATSDPGTGNEKLFF. Written as DNA, the CDR3 is TGTGCCACCAGTGATCCCGGGACAGGGAATGAAAAACTGTTTTTT.

The chain couples TRBV18 to TRBJ1-5, with 7 bases lining up with TRBD1. The junction had 14 bases not matched to a gene; V was cut back by 6 bases and J by 6 bases. CDR3 length equals 16 residues. Per the germline V gene, CDR1 is KGHSH and CDR2 is LQKENI. CDR3 in amino acids: CASSLTPLEGAQPQHF. The CDR3 bases are TGTGCCAGCTCTCTCACCCCTCTCGAGGGGGCTCAGCCCCAGCATTTT.

The chain combines TRBV5-1 with TRBJ1-6; D gene unclear. Germline CDR1 reads SGHRS; CDR2 reads YFSETQ. The CDR3 is 14 residues long. Trimming removed 4 bases from V and 10 bases from J, with 15 bases in between. The CDR3 protein is CASSQTMAESPLHF. CDR3 nucleotide sequence: TGCGCCAGCAGCCAAACGATGGCTGAATCACCCCTCCACTTT.

CDR3: CASIADRPPYEQYF. CDR3 nucleotide sequence: TGTGCCAGCATCGCGGACAGACCTCCCTACGAGCAGTACTTC. V gene TRBV6-5 combines with J gene TRBJ2-7, with D tentatively TRBD1 (6 bases). This CDR3 has 14 amino acids. V shed 7 bases and J shed 2 bases, with 15 bases lying between them. Germline CDR1 and CDR2: MNHEY and SVGAGI.

This clone was seen only a few times. The rearrangement uses TRBV29-1 and TRBJ1-5; D remains unclear. Looked up from germline, CDR1 is SQVTM and CDR2 is ANQGSEA. The CDR3 totals 14 residues. V lost 4 bases and J 4 bases, leaving 14 bases between the germline ends. The chain's CDR3 is CSVAPLGINQPQHF. The CDR3 DNA is TGCAGCGTTGCGCCTCTCGGGATAAATCAGCCCCAGCATTTT.

This rearrangement joins TRBV5-6 to TRBJ2-5; 9 positions agree with TRBD1. The CDR3 is 16 amino acids. The trim removed 3 bases at V and 1 base at J, leaving 7 bases unmatched. Germline CDR1 is SGHDT and CDR2 is YYEEEE. The CDR3 DNA sequence: TGTGCCAGCAGCTATGGGGGACAGGGACCCCAAGAGACCCAGTACTTC. Protein product: CASSYGGQGPQETQYF.

V and J are TRBV2 and TRBJ1-2, with TRBD1 as a possible D gene (5 bases). Looked up from germline, CDR1 is SNHLY and CDR2 is FYNNEI. The CDR3 has 13 residues. The V and J ends lost 7 bases and 3 bases respectively, with 12 bases between them. CDR3 sequence: CASIQTDYYGYTF. The CDR3 DNA reads as TGTGCCAGCATCCAGACAGACTACTATGGCTACACCTTC.

This clone was seen only once. Different DNA sequences within this sample yield the same CDR3. This rearrangement joins TRBV18 to TRBJ1-5, with D possibly matching TRBD1 (5 bases). The CDR3 extends over 12 amino acids. In germline, CDR1 is KGHSH, CDR2 LQKENI. Between the trimmed V and J ends, which lost 2 bases and 7 bases, there was a span of 6 bases. CDR3 coding DNA: TGTGCCAGCTCACCAGGGGGGCAGCCCCAGCATTTT. Amino acids: CASSPGGQPQHF.

The rearrangement uses TRBV12-3 or TRBV12-4 and TRBJ1-2, with 7 bases fitting TRBD1. Trimming cost V 4 bases and J 7 bases; bases outside gene matches: 6. The CDR3 is 13 amino acids. The CDR3 here is CASSYDRVGGYTF. CDR3 coding DNA: TGTGCCAGCAGTTACGACAGGGTAGGTGGCTACACCTTC.

Details on this clone: Other DNA sequences from this sample encode an identical CDR3 as well. The CDR3 nucleotides are TGCGCCAGCAGCTTGGACAGCTCCTCCTACAATGAGCAGTTCTTC. The encoded protein is CASSLDSSSYNEQFF. The chain employs TRBV5-1 and TRBJ2-1; D remains unclear. Between the trimmed V and J ends, which lost 0 bases and 0 bases, there was a span of 7 bases. Germline lookup yields CDR1 SGHRS and CDR2 YFSETQ. There are 15 residues in the CDR3.

The chain combines TRBV11-2 with TRBJ1-1, with 12 positions matching TRBD1. The V segment lost 5 bases and the J segment 5 bases; nucleotides outside the gene matches: 15. The CDR3 totals 18 residues. The germline V gene has CDR1 SGHAT and CDR2 FQNNGV. The CDR3 is CASSPSPGTGGYRTEAFF. CDR3 DNA sequence: TGTGCCAGCAGCCCTAGCCCCGGGACAGGGGGCTACAGAACTGAAGCTTTCTTT.

The chain recombines TRBV28 with TRBJ2-7, with a weak D call TRBD2 (5 bases). Trimming shortened V by 6 bases and J by 6 bases, and 21 bases separated the two germline ends. From germline, CDR1 is MDHEN and CDR2 SYDVKM. The CDR3 runs to 15 residues. The CDR3 reads CASSLLVRTPPEQYF. CDR3 bases: TGTGCCAGCAGCCTCCTCGTGAGGACTCCACCCGAGCAGTACTTC.

The chain joins TRBV2 to TRBJ2-3; 13 positions match TRBD2. J was trimmed by 2 bases and V by 8 bases; bases with no gene match: 7. The germline CDR1 and CDR2 sequences are SNHLY and FYNNEI. This CDR3 is 16 amino acids long. This CDR3 is CASSRTSGGATDTQYF. Written as DNA, the CDR3 is TGTGCCAGCTCCCGAACTAGCGGGGGGGCCACAGATACGCAGTATTTT.

This chain links TRBV7-9 with TRBJ1-5; D is unresolved. The CDR3 sequence is 14 residues long. Germline CDR1 is SEHNR and CDR2 is FQNEAQ (reference sequence). Trimming took off 1 base at V and 3 bases at J, with 7 bases between the two ends. The CDR3 nucleotides are TGTGCCAGCAGCTTAGACCAGATCAATCAGCCCCAGCATTTT. Its translation is CASSLDQINQPQHF.

The gene calls are TRBV19 and TRBJ1-2, with 9 bases matching TRBD1. V lost 4 bases and J lost 4; bases outside the gene matches: 7. Germline V lookup: CDR1 LNHDA, CDR2 SQIVND (reference sequence). The CDR3 is 15 residues long. This chain's CDR3 is CASSRDRALRYGYTF. The CDR3 nucleotides read TGTGCCAGTAGTAGGGACAGGGCGCTTCGCTATGGCTACACCTTC.

J is TRBJ2-7 and V is TRBV7-2; tentatively, D is TRBD2 (6 bases). This CDR3 is built from 14 residues. Trimming left V 6 bases short and J 1 base short, with 13 bases between. Germline V gene lookup returns CDR1 SGHTA and CDR2 FQGNSA. In nucleotides, the CDR3 is TGTGCCAGCAGTCCGGGACTCGCATCCTACGAGCAGTACTTC. Its protein is CASSPGLASYEQYF.

The chain recombines TRBV9 with TRBJ1-2; TRBD1 agrees at 8 bases. The germline V gene has CDR1 SGDLS and CDR2 YYNGEE. The V and J ends lost 2 bases and 7 bases, in that order; junction bases with no gene match: 10. This CDR3 is built from 15 residues. The CDR3 here is CASSVGTGNPIGYTF. CDR3 nucleotide sequence: TGTGCCAGCAGCGTGGGGACAGGCAACCCTATTGGCTACACCTTC.